The source of this TCR beta chain is a study of spatial heterogeneity in lung cancer. The study, taken as a whole, reports: Expanded tumor TCRs that were ubiquitous appeared in blood more at resection than follow-up.

Time point described: sample taken at primary tumor resection. The authors sequenced whole RNA from tumor, nontumor lung or frozen PBMC without sorting. The donors comprised around 72 untreated early-stage non-small cell lung cancer patients. In the library, each TCR cDNA molecule bore its own unique molecular identifier. TCRdb independently ran MiXCR on the 5' RACE reads; one entry per CDR3 protein. The data hold about 82,000 distinct CDR3 sequences, with around 12% observed a single time. Many counts were recorded for this clonotype. Its antigen is not known. Trimming stripped 6 bases from V and 0 bases from J, with 11 bases between. This CDR3 is built from 14 residues. Germline V gene data show CDR1 as DFQATT and CDR2 as SNEGSKA (reference sequence).

The rearrangement joins TRBV20-1 to TRBJ2-2; weak D call: TRBD2 (5 bases). This clonotype was sampled from a male donor with early-stage non-small cell lung cancer. The sample in question was PBMCs, obtained at surgery. This chain's CDR3 is CSAAQRPNTGELFF. DNA for the CDR3: TGCAGTGCGGCCCAGCGGCCGAACACCGGGGAGCTGTTTTTT.